The 17 T cell receptor beta chains presented below share a single source sample, sequenced in a study of CD8 T cells in Susac syndrome. RNA was extracted with the RNeasy kit, and a quantity of 0.5 to 1 ug was reverse transcribed using random hexamers. Via MiXCR, TCRdb re-called the immunoSEQ multiplex PCR reads, giving one row per CDR3 protein. The sample lists 150,000 to 200,000 distinct CDR3 sequences; approximately 93% were seen once. The sequenced sample was CD4+ T cells from PBMCs. The receptors derive from a human donor in good health.

The chain links TRBV12-3 or TRBV12-4 to TRBJ2-1; the match to TRBD2 covers 12 bases. CDR3 length: 19 amino acids. With 6 bases clipped from V and 9 bases from J, the junction kept 21 bases outside the gene matches. The CDR3 here is CASSPRAPLLAGGRSEQFF. The CDR3 nucleotides read TGTGCCAGCAGCCCACGAGCGCCCCTACTAGCGGGGGGAAGGAGTGAGCAGTTCTTC.

The rearrangement joins TRBV19 to TRBJ1-5, with D unresolved. This CDR3 has 13 amino acids. The V and J ends lost 3 bases and 6 bases respectively, with 9 bases between them. Per germline, CDR1 LNHDA and CDR2 SQIVND (reference sequence). Here the CDR3 DNA reads TGTGCCAGTAGTATCGGGGTTCGTCAGCCCCAGCATTTT. Its translation is CASSIGVRQPQHF.

This chain connects TRBV30 to TRBJ2-1; TRBD2 agrees at 9 bases. V dropped 2 bases and J dropped 7; count of bases not matched to a gene: 6. The V gene's germline CDR1 is GTSNPN and CDR2 SVGIG (reference sequence). This CDR3 is built from 14 residues. The CDR3 sequence: CAWSSGLAGNEQFF. For the CDR3, the DNA is TGTGCCTGGAGTTCCGGGCTAGCGGGGAATGAGCAGTTCTTC. Filled out from reference TRBV30 and TRBJ2-1, the complete variable domain reads SQTIHQWPATLVQPVGSPLSLECTVEGTSNPNLYWYRQAAGRGLQLLFYSVGIGQISSEVPQNLSASRPQDRQFILSSKKLLLSDSGFYLCAWSSGLAGNEQFFGPGTRLTVL.

This rearrangement joins TRBV3-1 to TRBJ1-1; D is perhaps TRBD1 (6 bases). The CDR3 consists of 13 residues. CDR1 LGHDT and CDR2 YNNKEL come from the germline V gene (reference sequence). V was shortened by 4 bases and J by 6 bases, with 12 bases between the two germline ends. In nucleotides, the CDR3 is TGTGCCAGCAGCCCCCGGGGGGCCGCTGAAGCTTTCTTT. The encoded protein is CASSPRGAAEAFF.

The chain joins TRBV6-6 to TRBJ2-2; maybe TRBD1 (5 bases). This CDR3 contains 14 residues. CDR1 is MNHNY and CDR2 is SVGAGI in the germline V gene (reference sequence). Between the trimmed V and J ends, which lost 2 bases and 7 bases, there was a span of 11 bases. The CDR3 loop reads CASSYRQGSGELFF. As DNA, the CDR3 is TGTGCCAGCAGTTACAGGCAGGGTAGCGGGGAGCTGTTTTTT.

DNA of the CDR3: TGTGCCAGCATCCCCCGGGACGGGTACAATGAGCAGTTCTTC. Its protein is CASIPRDGYNEQFF. The rearrangement links TRBV12-3 or TRBV12-4 to TRBJ2-1, with D tentatively TRBD1 or TRBD2 (5 bases each). Trimming stripped 7 bases from V and 4 bases from J, with 14 bases between. The CDR3 extends over 14 amino acids.

This chain's CDR3 is CASSVTGENSPLHF. The CDR3 DNA reads TGTGCCAGCAGCGTTACAGGGGAGAATTCACCCCTCCACTTT. V and J are TRBV9 and TRBJ1-6; 7 nucleotides align to TRBD1. V dropped 2 bases and J dropped 7; count of bases not matched to a gene: 3. The CDR3 totals 14 residues. The V gene's germline CDR1 is SGDLS and CDR2 YYNGEE.

V gene TRBV5-1 combines with J gene TRBJ2-3; D is tentatively TRBD1 or TRBD2 (7 bases each). The germline CDR1 and CDR2 sequences are SGHRS and YFSETQ. Trimming stripped 1 base from V and 0 bases from J, with 21 bases between. This CDR3 contains 19 residues. The CDR3 nucleotides are TGCGCCAGCAGCTTGCGCCCCCCGACAGGGAGGGAAAGCACAGATACGCAGTATTTT. It is translated as CASSLRPPTGRESTDTQYF.

This chain links TRBV5-1 with TRBJ1-1; D is ambiguous. The germline CDR1 and CDR2 sequences are SGHRS and YFSETQ. This CDR3 contains 13 residues. V was shortened by 7 bases and J by 0 bases, with 10 bases between the two germline ends. CDR3 amino acids: CASRRPMNTEAFF. In DNA form, the CDR3 reads TGCGCCAGCCGCAGACCCATGAACACTGAAGCTTTCTTT.

This chain joins TRBV12-3 or TRBV12-4 and TRBJ1-1; D unresolved. The CDR3 sequence is 13 residues long. Trimming took 2 bases from V and 2 from J, leaving 6 bases between them. CDR3 sequence: CASSLNGNTEAFF. In DNA form, the CDR3 reads TGTGCCAGCAGTTTAAACGGCAACACTGAAGCTTTCTTT.

The chain carries TRBV11-1 and TRBJ1-3; TRBD1 might be the D (6 bases). In germline, CDR1 is SGHAT, CDR2 FQDESV (reference sequence). The CDR3 contains 15 residues. V was clipped by 6 bases and J by 0 bases, with 12 bases between them. DNA for the CDR3: TGTGCCAGCAGAAAAACAGGGAGCTCTGGAAACACCATATATTTT. The encoded protein is CASRKTGSSGNTIYF.

The chain combines TRBV15 with TRBJ2-1; TRBD1 or TRBD2 may be the D gene (5 bases each). The CDR3 has 14 amino acids. Germline values: CDR1 LNHNV, CDR2 YYDKDF (reference sequence). V dropped 5 bases and J dropped 4 bases, with 12 bases sitting between them. CDR3 region: CATSPRDGYNEQFF. In DNA, the CDR3 is TGTGCCACCAGCCCCCGGGACGGGTACAATGAGCAGTTCTTC.

This clonotype was seen a single time. The chain recombines TRBV6-2 or TRBV6-3 with TRBJ1-1; D gene unclear. Germline CDR1 is MNHEY and CDR2 is SVGEGT. The V end was cut by 6 bases, the J end by 5 bases, with 16 bases between. The length of the CDR3 is 14 residues. In nucleotides, the CDR3 is TGTGCCAGCAGAACACCTCCCCGTTGGACTGAAGCTTTCTTT. As protein: CASRTPPRWTEAFF.

This chain uses TRBV12-3 or TRBV12-4 with TRBJ2-1; 8 positions match TRBD1. This CDR3 has 15 residues. Unmatched junction bases numbered 11, after V lost 5 bases and J lost 8 bases. The CDR3 DNA reads TGTGCCAGCAGTCCAGGGGGCCAGATGGGCTATGAGCAGTTCTTC. It translates to CASSPGGQMGYEQFF.

The chain employs TRBV23-1 and TRBJ2-7; D is perhaps TRBD2 (6 bases). TRBV23-1 is marked as an open reading frame, function uncertain. The CDR3 extends over 19 amino acids. V lost 2 bases to trimming and J lost 0 bases, with 23 bases between them. CDR3 in DNA: TGCGCCAGCAGTCAACAACGAGGCTACCGGGACTTACGCTCCTACGAGCAGTACTTC. It translates to CASSQQRGYRDLRSYEQYF.

The chain links TRBV29-1 to TRBJ2-1; D remains ambiguous. Germline V gene sequence: CDR1 SQVTM, CDR2 ANQGSEA. This CDR3 is 14 amino acids long. V shed 2 bases and J shed 0 bases, with 8 bases lying between them. CDR3 nucleotides: TGCAGCGTTGAACGCGATAGCTCCTACAATGAGCAGTTCTTC. It is translated as CSVERDSSYNEQFF.

V is TRBV18 and J is TRBJ2-7; D is possibly TRBD2 (6 bases). The CDR3 length is 13 residues. V was clipped by 6 bases and J by 7 bases, with 16 bases between them. CDR1 and CDR2 (germline): KGHSH, LQKENI. This CDR3 reads CASSRRRDLEQYV. CDR3 DNA sequence: TGTGCCAGCTCCCGTAGGAGGGATTTAGAGCAGTACGTC.